Listed below are T cell receptor beta chains from one sample, sequenced in a study of shared clonotypes between healthy human individuals. Repertoires were generated with immunoSEQ multiplex PCR, while TCRdb's copy carries only in-frame clones and drops some. The sample shows about 2.4 million clones, 90% to 95% of them seen only once. Source material: naive CD4+ T cells from PBMCs. These receptors all stem from a man between 18 and 29 years old in good health. Some clones in this sample may be carry-over from other donors' samples. Both conserved end residues are part of each CDR3. Fields, in order: J gene, CDR3 length, D gene, V gene, clone size, CDR3 DNA, CDR3 protein. D genes are given only for firm matches. Clone size is shown for a subset of rows, as once, few, many or a class of expanded clone.

J: TRBJ1-5
length: 16
D: NA
V: TRBV5-3
size: NA
DNA: TGTGCCAGAAGCTTGAGTGGGGAGGCGTACAATCAGCCCCAGCATTTT
CDR3: CARSLSGEAYNQPQHF

J: TRBJ2-2
length: 13
D: NA
V: TRBV11-3
size: NA
DNA: TGTGCCAGCAGCCATGGGCCCGTTCGGGAGCTGTTTTTT
CDR3: CASSHGPVRELFF

J: TRBJ1-2
length: 14
D: NA
V: TRBV7-8
size: NA
DNA: TGTGCCAGCAGCTTAGACGCATTTTCCTATGGCTACACCTTC
CDR3: CASSLDAFSYGYTF

J: TRBJ1-1
length: 14
D: NA
V: TRBV10-3
size: few
DNA: TGTGCCATCAGTGAGTCCGGCGAGAACACTGAAGCTTTCTTT
CDR3: CAISESGENTEAFF

J: TRBJ2-5
length: 18
D: TRBD2
V: TRBV4-1
size: NA
DNA: TGCGCCAGCAGCCAAGATCATGGAAGCGGGAGGTACCAAGAGACCCAGTACTTC
CDR3: CASSQDHGSGRYQETQYF

J: TRBJ2-3
length: 15
D: NA
V: TRBV5-1
size: NA
DNA: TGCGCCAGCAGTAACCTAGCGGAGGGGGTGGATACGCAGTATTTT
CDR3: CASSNLAEGVDTQYF

J: TRBJ1-4
length: 14
D: NA
V: TRBV30
size: NA
DNA: TGTGCCTGGAGTGCCAATAGGGGTGGGGAAAAACTGTTTTTT
CDR3: CAWSANRGGEKLFF

J: TRBJ2-7
length: 16
D: NA
V: TRBV2
size: NA
DNA: TGTGCCAGCAGTGAAGTAGGTGGTCCTATGCTCCACGAGCAGTACTTC
CDR3: CASSEVGGPMLHEQYF

J: TRBJ1-2
length: 15
D: NA
V: TRBV5-5
size: NA
DNA: TGTGCCAGCAGCTTGGCCACAGGAGCTAACTATGGCTACACCTTC
CDR3: CASSLATGANYGYTF

J: TRBJ2-2
length: 15
D: NA
V: TRBV5-1
size: NA
DNA: TGCGCCAGCAGCTTTATAGCAGGGGTGGCCGGGGAGCTGTTTTTT
CDR3: CASSFIAGVAGELFF

J: TRBJ1-5
length: 14
D: NA
V: TRBV2
size: few
DNA: TGTGCCAGCAGGGATGGGGGGCAGGAACAGCCCCAGCATTTT
CDR3: CASRDGGQEQPQHF

J: TRBJ2-1
length: 14
D: NA
V: TRBV7-9
size: NA
DNA: TGTGCTACGACTCCTAGGAGCTCCTACAATGAGCAGTTCTTC
CDR3: CATTPRSSYNEQFF

J: TRBJ2-5
length: 18
D: TRBD2
V: TRBV9
size: NA
DNA: TGTGCCAGCAGCGTAGCTCCGAGCGGGAGGGCCAATGGGGAGACCCAGTACTTC
CDR3: CASSVAPSGRANGETQYF

J: TRBJ1-1
length: 16
D: NA
V: TRBV7-2
size: NA
DNA: TGTGCCAGCAGCACCCGGGGGGCGGGGGTGAACACTGAAGCTTTCTTT
CDR3: CASSTRGAGVNTEAFF

J: TRBJ1-3
length: 14
D: NA
V: TRBV30
size: NA
DNA: TGTGCCTGGAGCGTGGGGGCTTCTGGAAACACCATATATTTT
CDR3: CAWSVGASGNTIYF

J: TRBJ2-1
length: 16
D: TRBD2
V: TRBV28
size: NA
DNA: TGTGCCAGCAGACCGAGACTAGCGAACAGGTACAATGAGCAGTTCTTC
CDR3: CASRPRLANRYNEQFF

J: TRBJ2-7
length: 14
D: TRBD1
V: TRBV6-1
size: NA
DNA: TGTGCCAGCAGTGACAGGGGGCTACTGGACGAGCAGTACTTC
CDR3: CASSDRGLLDEQYF

J: TRBJ2-5
length: 14
D: NA
V: TRBV27
size: NA
DNA: TGTGCCAGCAGCCGCCGGGCGGGCCAAGAGACCCGGTACTTC
CDR3: CASSRRAGQETRYF

J: TRBJ2-5
length: 15
D: TRBD2
V: TRBV5-1
size: once
DNA: TGCGCCAGCAGCTTGGCCGGGCGGGAGGGAGAGACCCAGTACTTC
CDR3: CASSLAGREGETQYF

J: TRBJ2-5
length: 14
D: TRBD1
V: TRBV7-2
size: NA
DNA: TGTGCCAGCAGCCCGCGACAGGGCCCAGAGACCCAGTACTTC
CDR3: CASSPRQGPETQYF

J: TRBJ2-1
length: 13
D: NA
V: TRBV18
size: NA
DNA: TGTGCCAGCTCATTTAGCTCCTACAATGAGCAGTTCTTC
CDR3: CASSFSSYNEQFF

J: TRBJ2-4
length: 15
D: TRBD1
V: TRBV15
size: NA
DNA: TGTGCCACCAGCAGGGCAGGGGGTATCAAAAACATTCAGTACTTC
CDR3: CATSRAGGIKNIQYF

J: TRBJ1-1
length: 15
D: NA
V: TRBV2
size: few
DNA: TGTGCCAGCAATAGGATCGAGAAAGTGAACACTGAAGCTTTCTTT
CDR3: CASNRIEKVNTEAFF

J: TRBJ2-7
length: 15
D: TRBD2
V: TRBV27
size: NA
DNA: TGTGCCAGCAGTTTAAATTATGCGGGAGATGCCGAGCAGTACTTC
CDR3: CASSLNYAGDAEQYF

J: TRBJ1-1
length: 13
D: NA
V: TRBV30
size: NA
DNA: TGTGCCTGGAATGACGGAGGGGGCACTGAAGCTTTCTTT
CDR3: CAWNDGGGTEAFF

J: TRBJ2-7
length: 14
D: NA
V: TRBV25-1
size: NA
DNA: TGTGCCAGCAGTGAAGCGGGGTCCAAGTACGAGCAGTACTTC
CDR3: CASSEAGSKYEQYF

J: TRBJ1-1
length: 14
D: TRBD1
V: TRBV15
size: NA
DNA: TGTGCCACCAGGGGGGTCAACAGGGGCACTGAAGCTTTCTTT
CDR3: CATRGVNRGTEAFF

J: TRBJ1-1
length: 15
D: NA
V: TRBV15
size: NA
DNA: TGTGCCACCAGCACATTCCAGGGATTTGTAACTGAAGCTTTCTTT
CDR3: CATSTFQGFVTEAFF

J: TRBJ2-4
length: 14
D: NA
V: TRBV28
size: NA
DNA: TGTGCCAGCAGTTTATTGGATTTCCCAAACATTCAGTACTTC
CDR3: CASSLLDFPNIQYF

J: TRBJ2-1
length: 16
D: TRBD2
V: TRBV5-1
size: NA
DNA: TGCGCCAGCAGCCCGGGACTAGCGGCCCTCTACAATGAGCAGTTCTTC
CDR3: CASSPGLAALYNEQFF

J: TRBJ2-7
length: 12
D: NA
V: TRBV7-2
size: NA
DNA: TGTGCCAGCACCTCCAGCCGCTACGAGCAGTACTTC
CDR3: CASTSSRYEQYF

J: TRBJ2-6
length: 17
D: NA
V: TRBV19
size: NA
DNA: TGTGCCACTGCCCCGGGACATAGCAACTCTGGGGCCAACGTCCTGACTTTC
CDR3: CATAPGHSNSGANVLTF

J: TRBJ1-3
length: 15
D: TRBD1
V: TRBV4-3
size: NA
DNA: TGCGCCAGCAGCCAACAGGGGGCCGGGGGAAACACCATATATTTT
CDR3: CASSQQGAGGNTIYF

J: TRBJ2-1
length: 16
D: TRBD2
V: TRBV7-9
size: NA
DNA: TGTGCCAGCAGCTTAAGGACTAGCGGGACGTACAATGAGCAGTTCTTC
CDR3: CASSLRTSGTYNEQFF

J: TRBJ1-5
length: 15
D: NA
V: TRBV2
size: NA
DNA: TGTGCCAGCAGTGAAGCAAGGGTTAGCAATCAGCCCCAGCATTTT
CDR3: CASSEARVSNQPQHF

J: TRBJ1-3
length: 17
D: NA
V: TRBV27
size: once
DNA: TGTGCCAGCAGTTTATATCTCCCGACGAGCTCTGGAAACACCATATATTTT
CDR3: CASSLYLPTSSGNTIYF

J: TRBJ2-5
length: 16
D: NA
V: TRBV5-1
size: NA
DNA: TGCGCCAGCAGCTTTCAGGGGCCCGTAAGTCAAGAGACCCAGTACTTC
CDR3: CASSFQGPVSQETQYF

J: TRBJ2-5
length: 16
D: TRBD2
V: TRBV7-6
size: NA
DNA: TGTGCCAGCAGTCTAGGACTAGCGGGTAGCCAAGAGACCCAGTACTTC
CDR3: CASSLGLAGSQETQYF